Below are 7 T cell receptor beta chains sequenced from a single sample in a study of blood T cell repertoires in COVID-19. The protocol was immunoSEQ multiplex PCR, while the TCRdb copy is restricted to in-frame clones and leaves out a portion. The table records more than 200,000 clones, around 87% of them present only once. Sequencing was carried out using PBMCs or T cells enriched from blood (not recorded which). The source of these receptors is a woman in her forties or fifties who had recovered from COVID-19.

CDR3 DNA: TGTGCCAGCAGCCGGCGGGAGAACGGGGAGCTGTTTTTT. Encoded protein: CASSRRENGELFF. The chain links TRBV11-1 to TRBJ2-2, with 7 bases lining up with TRBD2. CDR3 length: 13 amino acids. V dropped 5 bases and J dropped 7; count of bases not matched to a gene: 4. Germline CDR1 and CDR2: SGHAT and FQDESV (reference sequence). Full variable domain (outside the CDR3, taken from reference TRBV11-1 and TRBJ2-2): EAEVAQSPRYKITEKSQAVAFWCDPISGHATLYWYRQILGQGPELLVQFQDESVVDDSQLPKDRFSAERLKGVDSTLKIQPAELGDSAMYLCASSRRENGELFFGEGSRLTVL.

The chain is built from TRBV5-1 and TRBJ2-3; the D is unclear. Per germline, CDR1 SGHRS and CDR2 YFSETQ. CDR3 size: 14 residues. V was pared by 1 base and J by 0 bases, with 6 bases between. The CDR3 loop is CASSLKASTDTQYF. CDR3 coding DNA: TGCGCCAGCAGCTTGAAAGCGAGCACAGATACGCAGTATTTT.

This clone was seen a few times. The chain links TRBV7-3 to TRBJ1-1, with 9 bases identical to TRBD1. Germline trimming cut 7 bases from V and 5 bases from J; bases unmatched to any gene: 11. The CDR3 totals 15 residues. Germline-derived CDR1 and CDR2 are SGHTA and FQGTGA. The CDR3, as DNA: TGTGCCAGCAAACTAAGTACAGGGGGCGAGACTGAAGCTTTCTTT. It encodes CASKLSTGGETEAFF. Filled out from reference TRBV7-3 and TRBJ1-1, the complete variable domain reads GAGVSQTPSNKVTEKGKYVELRCDPISGHTALYWYRQSLGQGPEFLIYFQGTGAADDSGLPNDRFFAVRPEGSVSTLKIQRTERGDSAVYLCASKLSTGGETEAFFGQGTRLTVV.

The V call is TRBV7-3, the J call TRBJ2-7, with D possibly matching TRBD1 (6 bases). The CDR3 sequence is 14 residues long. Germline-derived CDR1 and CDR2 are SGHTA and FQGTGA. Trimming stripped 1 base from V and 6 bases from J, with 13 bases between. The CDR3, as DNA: TGTGCCAGCAGCTTAATCCACAGGGCATCCGAGCAGTACTTC. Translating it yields CASSLIHRASEQYF.

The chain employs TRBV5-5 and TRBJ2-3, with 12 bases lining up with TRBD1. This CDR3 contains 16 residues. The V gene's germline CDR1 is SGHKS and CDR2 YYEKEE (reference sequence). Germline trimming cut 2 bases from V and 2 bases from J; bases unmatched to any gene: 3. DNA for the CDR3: TGTGCCAGCAGCTTAGGGGACAGGGGGCCCACAGATACGCAGTATTTT. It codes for CASSLGDRGPTDTQYF.

In DNA form, the CDR3 reads TGTGCCATCAGTCGTAACCTCGGGTGGAACACTGAAGCTTTCTTT. Amino acids: CAISRNLGWNTEAFF. V usage is TRBV10-3 and J usage is TRBJ1-1; the D is unclear. Trimming removed 5 bases at V and 1 base at J, with 14 bases between. The CDR3 length is 15 residues. Germline-derived CDR1 and CDR2 are ENHRY and SYGVKD.

In DNA form, the CDR3 reads TGTGCCTGGAGCCTGGGCGGGAAAACGCAAGAGACCCAGTACTTC. It specifies CAWSLGGKTQETQYF. The rearrangement links TRBV30 to TRBJ2-5, with D perhaps matching TRBD2 (6 bases). The CDR3 loop spans 15 amino acids. With 3 bases removed from V and 2 bases from J, the gap between germline ends came to 16 bases. Germline V gene data show CDR1 as GTSNPN and CDR2 as SVGIG (reference sequence).